The 3 T cell receptor beta chains listed next were all sequenced from one sample in a study of shared clonotypes between healthy human individuals. Produced via immunoSEQ multiplex PCR; TCRdb's table is partial and in-frame only. The table lists 1,100,000 or so clones, more than 75% of them singletons. The specimen was memory CD4+ T cells from PBMCs. Indicated subset: CD45RA-negative fraction. Receptors originate from a man aged 18 to 30 in good health. Some clones in this sample may be carry-over from other donors' samples.

The chain joins TRBV28 to TRBJ2-6; 8 bases agree with TRBD1. J lost 0 bases, V lost 3 bases, and 10 bases had no gene match. The germline gives CDR1 MDHEN, CDR2 SYDVKM. The CDR3 is 19 residues long. CDR3 region: CASSFPPGTGFSGANVLTF. The CDR3 DNA reads as TGTGCCAGCAGTTTCCCTCCCGGGACAGGATTCTCTGGGGCCAACGTCCTGACTTTC.

As for this clone: A far larger clone lies a single base away; this is likely a read error. Written as DNA, the CDR3 is TGTGCCAGCAGCAGCGACAGCACAGATACGCAGTATTTT. This sequence encodes CASSSDSTDTQYF. The chain couples TRBV6-6 to TRBJ2-3; D is unclear. Germline assignment: CDR1 MNHNY and CDR2 SVGAGI (reference sequence). V was cut by 6 bases and J by 0 bases, with 7 bases left in between. The CDR3 is 13 residues long.

This clone was counted between two and nine times. The J gene is TRBJ1-2, the V gene TRBV28, with D hard to call. The germline CDR1 and CDR2 sequences are MDHEN and SYDVKM. CDR3 length: 13 residues. V was cut by 5 bases and J by 5 bases, with 12 bases left in between. The CDR3 coding sequence is TGTGCCAGCAGTCCCTTGACGGCATATGGCTACACCTTC. This sequence encodes CASSPLTAYGYTF.